These 3 T cell receptor beta chains share one sample of origin, sequenced in a study of metastatic and nonmetastatic thyroid tumors. Before thyroid surgery, none of the patients had received any treatment. MiXCR re-clonotyped the PCR reads for TCRdb. Counted here are approximately 19,000 clones, 22% occurring once; the ten biggest clones make up under 11%. The sequenced sample was tumor tissue. The receptors here all came from a male donor with papillary thyroid cancer or a benign thyroid nodule (not recorded which). Some clones in this sample may be carry-over from other donors' samples.

This clone ranks as medium-sized. This sequence joins TRBV12-3 or TRBV12-4 and TRBJ2-1; the D call may be TRBD1 or TRBD2 (5 bases each). The CDR3 spans 16 residues. Trimming took 3 bases from V and 3 from J, leaving 15 bases between them. The CDR3 sequence is CASSFYGAGVYNEQFF. The CDR3 DNA sequence: TGTGCCAGCAGTTTTTACGGGGCCGGAGTCTACAATGAGCAGTTCTTC.

This clone was observed many times. The chain joins TRBV12-3 or TRBV12-4 to TRBJ1-1, with 8 positions matching TRBD1. Unmatched junction bases numbered 4, after V lost 7 bases and J lost 0 bases. This CDR3 contains 14 residues. CDR3 nucleotides: TGTGCCAGCACCTCGACAGGGGTGAACACTGAAGCTTTCTTT. Its translation is CASTSTGVNTEAFF.

V is TRBV24-1 and J is TRBJ2-7; unclear D gene. Germline V CDR1 and CDR2: KGHDR, SFDVKD. V was cut by 9 bases and J by 5 bases, with 16 bases left in between. The CDR3 covers 13 residues. CDR3: CATSHPGADEQYF. The CDR3 region has the DNA TGTGCCACCTCCCATCCGGGTGCGGACGAGCAGTACTTC.